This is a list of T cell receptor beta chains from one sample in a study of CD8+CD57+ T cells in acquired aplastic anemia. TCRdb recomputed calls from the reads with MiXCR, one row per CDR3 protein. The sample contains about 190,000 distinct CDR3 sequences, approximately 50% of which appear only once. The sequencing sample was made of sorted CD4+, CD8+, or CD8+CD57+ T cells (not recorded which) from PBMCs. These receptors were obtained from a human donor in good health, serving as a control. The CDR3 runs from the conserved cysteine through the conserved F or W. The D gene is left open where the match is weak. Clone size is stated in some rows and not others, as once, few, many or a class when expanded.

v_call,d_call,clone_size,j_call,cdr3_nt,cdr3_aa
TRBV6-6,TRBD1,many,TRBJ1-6,TGTGCCAGCAGTAAACCGGGACAGGACAATTCACCCCTCCACTTT,CASSKPGQDNSPLHF
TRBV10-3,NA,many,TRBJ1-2,TGTGCCATCAACCCAGACGGGGCGGGGGGCTACACCTTC,CAINPDGAGGYTF
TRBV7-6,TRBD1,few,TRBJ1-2,TGTGCCAGCAGCTCCGGGACAGGGGGAACACGGGCTGGCTACACCTTC,CASSSGTGGTRAGYTF
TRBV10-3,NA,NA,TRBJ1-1,TGTGCCACCAGACGGTCAGGGAGGGGTGAAGCTTTCTTT,CATRRSGRGEAFF
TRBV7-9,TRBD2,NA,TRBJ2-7,TGTGCCAGCAGCCATCACCGCGGGGGGGTATCTCCCTACGAGCAGTACTTC,CASSHHRGGVSPYEQYF
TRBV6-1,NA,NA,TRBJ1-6,TGTGCCAGCAGTGAGGATGAGAGTAATTCACCCCTCCACTTT,CASSEDESNSPLHF
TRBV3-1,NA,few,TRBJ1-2,TGTGCCAGCAGCCAATCTGCCCGACAGAGCTACACCTTC,CASSQSARQSYTF
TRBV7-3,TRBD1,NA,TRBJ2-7,TGTGCCAGCACCCAACAGGGGTCAAGCTACGAGCAGTACTTC,CASTQQGSSYEQYF
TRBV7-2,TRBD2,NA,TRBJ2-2,TGTGCCAGCAGTCAAACTAGCGGCAACACCGGGGAGCTGTTTTTT,CASSQTSGNTGELFF
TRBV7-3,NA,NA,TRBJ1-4,TGTGCCAGCAGCTTAATAGCCGGGGGGAGTGAAAAACTGTTTTTT,CASSLIAGGSEKLFF
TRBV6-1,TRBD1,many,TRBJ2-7,TGTGCCAGCCGTGAACAGGGGGGCTACGAGCAGTACTTC,CASREQGGYEQYF
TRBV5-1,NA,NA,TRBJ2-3,TGCGCCAGCAGCGCACAGGCAGATACGCAGTATTTT,CASSAQADTQYF
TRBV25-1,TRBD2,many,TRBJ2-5,TGTGCCAGCTCCGTAGCGGGGGGGCTTTCTGGAGAGACCCAGTACTTC,CASSVAGGLSGETQYF
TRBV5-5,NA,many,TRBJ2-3,TGTGTCAGCAGCCGCCACTTGGATACGCAGTATTTT,CVSSRHLDTQYF
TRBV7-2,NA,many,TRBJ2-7,TGTGCCAGCAGCTTACATCCAGGAAAATCCTACGAGCAGTACTTC,CASSLHPGKSYEQYF
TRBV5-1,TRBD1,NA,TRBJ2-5,TGCGCCAGCAGCTTGTTTCCGGGACAGGGTCAAGAGACCCAGTACTTC,CASSLFPGQGQETQYF
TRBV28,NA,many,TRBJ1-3,TGTGCCAGCAGCGTATCTGGAAACACCATATATTTT,CASSVSGNTIYF
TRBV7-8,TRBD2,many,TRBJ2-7,TGTGCCAGCAGCCCCTCCGGGGGGTCTCTCTACGAGCAGTACTTC,CASSPSGGSLYEQYF
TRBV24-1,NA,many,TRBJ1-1,TGTGCCACCCAGGCGCGTCGCGGGACTGAAGCTTTCTTT,CATQARRGTEAFF
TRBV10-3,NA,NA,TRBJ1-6,TGTGCCATCAGTGGCACCCGCCGGGCCGCTGATTTACCCCTCCACTTT,CAISGTRRAADLPLHF
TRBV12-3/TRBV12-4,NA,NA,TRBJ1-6,TGTGCCAGCAGTTCGGGCCGGGACCTCCTCCACTTT,CASSSGRDLLHF
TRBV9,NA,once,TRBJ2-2,TGTGCCAGCAGCGTAGGGGGTGGGGAGCTGTTTTTT,CASSVGGGELFF
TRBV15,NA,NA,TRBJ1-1,TGTGCCACCAGCAGAGGGGGGACGCGGGCGAACACTGAAGCTTTCTTT,CATSRGGTRANTEAFF
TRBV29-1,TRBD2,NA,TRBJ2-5,TGCAGCGTGCATAGCGGGAGAGGAGAGACCCAGTACTTC,CSVHSGRGETQYF
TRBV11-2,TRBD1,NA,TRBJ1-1,TGTGCCAGCAGCTCGGGACAGGGGGCTACTTTCTTT,CASSSGQGATFF
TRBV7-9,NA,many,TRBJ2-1,TGTGCCAGCAGCTTAGTCTCCGTGGTTGGTGAGCAGTTCTTC,CASSLVSVVGEQFF
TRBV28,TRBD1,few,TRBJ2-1,TGTGCCAGCAGTCTTCCGGGACAGGGGTACAATGAGCAGTTCTTC,CASSLPGQGYNEQFF
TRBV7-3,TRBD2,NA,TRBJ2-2,TGTTCCAGCAGCTACCTAGCGGGGGGGAACACCGGGGAGCTGTTTTTT,CSSSYLAGGNTGELFF
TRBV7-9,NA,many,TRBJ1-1,TGTGCCAGCAGCACTACAGGGTCTGAAGCTTTCTTT,CASSTTGSEAFF
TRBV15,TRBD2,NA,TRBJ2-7,TGTGCCACCAGCAGAGAAGCGGGGCACGAGCAGTACTTC,CATSREAGHEQYF
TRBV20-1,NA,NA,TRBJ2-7,TGCAGTGCTAGCGCCAAGGACAGCTCCTACGAGCAGTACTTC,CSASAKDSSYEQYF
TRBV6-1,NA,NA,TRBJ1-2,TGTGCCAGCAGTGAAGGGGCAGGGAATGGCTACACCTTC,CASSEGAGNGYTF
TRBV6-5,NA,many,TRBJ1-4,TGTGCCAGCAGTTACTCCGGACAGCTTAATGAAAAACTGTTTTTT,CASSYSGQLNEKLFF
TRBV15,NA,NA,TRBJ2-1,TGTGCCACCAGCAGAGAATTCGACAATGAGCAGTTCTTC,CATSREFDNEQFF
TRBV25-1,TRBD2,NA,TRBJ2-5,TGTGCCAGCAGTGAGCGACTAGCGGGGGGGCTGGAGACCCAGTACTTC,CASSERLAGGLETQYF
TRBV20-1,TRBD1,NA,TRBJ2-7,TGCAGTGGTTTGGACAGGGCTTTGCACGAGCAGTACTTC,CSGLDRALHEQYF
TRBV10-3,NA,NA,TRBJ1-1,TGTGCCATCCTGGAGGGGCAGGGGCTCGAAGCTTTCTTT,CAILEGQGLEAFF
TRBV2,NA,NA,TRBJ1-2,TGTGCCAGCAGTGACAGGGTATGGAACTATGGCTACACCTTC,CASSDRVWNYGYTF
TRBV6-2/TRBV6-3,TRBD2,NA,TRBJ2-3,TGTGCCAGCAGTTACGATCTGGGCCTAGCGGGGGAAGGAGGCACAGATACGCAGTATTTT,CASSYDLGLAGEGGTDTQYF
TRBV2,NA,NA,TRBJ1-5,TGTGCCAGCAGTAGAAAAGTAGCGGGGGGGCCCCAGCCCCAGCATTTT,CASSRKVAGGPQPQHF
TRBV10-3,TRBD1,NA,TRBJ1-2,TGTGCCATCAGCGTTACAGGGGGCGGCCGAGATGGCTACACCTTC,CAISVTGGGRDGYTF
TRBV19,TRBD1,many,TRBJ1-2,TGTGCCAGTACTGGACAGGGGGGCCTCTATGGCTACACCTTC,CASTGQGGLYGYTF
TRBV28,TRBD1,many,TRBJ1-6,TGTGCCAGCAGTCCCGGACAGGCCTATTCACCCCTCCACTTT,CASSPGQAYSPLHF
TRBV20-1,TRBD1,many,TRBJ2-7,TGCAGTGCGCCGGGGACAGCATCCTACGAGCAGTACTTC,CSAPGTASYEQYF
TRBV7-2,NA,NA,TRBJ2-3,TGTGCCAGCAGCTTAGTACGGGGGAGCACAGATACGCAGTATTTT,CASSLVRGSTDTQYF
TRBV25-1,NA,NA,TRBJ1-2,TGTGCCAGCAATCAGGGGAACTATGGCTACACCTTC,CASNQGNYGYTF
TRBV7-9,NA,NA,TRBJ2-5,TGTGCCAGCAGCCCTACAGGGTTTGGGGAGACCCAGTACTTC,CASSPTGFGETQYF
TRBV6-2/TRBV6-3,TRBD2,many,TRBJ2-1,TGTGCCAGCAGCCAACCGCCTAGCGGGGGGGACCTCAATGAGCAGTTCTTC,CASSQPPSGGDLNEQFF
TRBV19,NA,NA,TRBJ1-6,TGTGCCAGTAGTATCAGGCAGGTCGGTTCACCCCTCCACTTT,CASSIRQVGSPLHF
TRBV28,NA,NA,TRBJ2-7,TGTGTCAGCAGTTCGCAGGGGCGGCCCTACGAGCAGTACTTC,CVSSSQGRPYEQYF
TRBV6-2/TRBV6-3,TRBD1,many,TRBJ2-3,TGTGCCAGCAGTCGAACGGACAGGGTGGTGGGCACAGATACGCAGTATTTT,CASSRTDRVVGTDTQYF
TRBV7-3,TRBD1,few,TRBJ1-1,TGTGCCAGCAGCTCTACAGGGGTGGGCACTGAAGCTTTCTTT,CASSSTGVGTEAFF
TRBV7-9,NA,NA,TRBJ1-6,TGTGCCAGCAGCTCAGGGCCGTCCAATTCACCCCTCCACTTT,CASSSGPSNSPLHF
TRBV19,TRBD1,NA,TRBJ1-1,TGTGCCAGTAGTATGGACAGGGTGAACACTGAAGCTTTCTTT,CASSMDRVNTEAFF